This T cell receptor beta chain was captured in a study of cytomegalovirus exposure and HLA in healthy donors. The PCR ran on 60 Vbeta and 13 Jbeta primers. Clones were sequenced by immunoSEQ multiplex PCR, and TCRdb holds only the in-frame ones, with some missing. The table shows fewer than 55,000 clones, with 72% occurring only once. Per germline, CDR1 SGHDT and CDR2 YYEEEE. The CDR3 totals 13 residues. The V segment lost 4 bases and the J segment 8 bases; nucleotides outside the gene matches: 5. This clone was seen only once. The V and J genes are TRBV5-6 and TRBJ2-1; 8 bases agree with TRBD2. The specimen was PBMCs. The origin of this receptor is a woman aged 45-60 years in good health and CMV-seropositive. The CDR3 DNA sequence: TGTGCCAGCAGCCACCTGCGGGAGGATGAGCAGTTCTTC. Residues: CASSHLREDEQFF.